One and the same sample provided the 17 T cell receptor beta chains below, sequenced in a study of T cells in Graves' hyperthyroidism and ophthalmopathy. RNA transcripts served as the template for amplifying TCR beta CDR3 regions. The TCR CDR3 first-round RT-PCR relied on the HTBI primer set. From the multiplex PCR reads, TCRdb called clonotypes with MiXCR, one entry per CDR3 protein. The sample consists of 200,000 to 250,000 distinct CDR3 sequences, roughly a quarter of them appearing once. The sample comprised blood. The receptors come from a woman aged 40-49 years with Graves' ophthalmopathy.

The chain has TRBV6-1 and TRBJ2-5; possibly TRBD1 for D (5 bases). CDR1 and CDR2 from the germline V gene are MNHNS and SASEGT. The CDR3 has 13 residues. The V end was cut by 6 bases, the J end by 5 bases, with 13 bases between. Here the CDR3 DNA reads TGTGCCAGCAGCCCCGCAGGGTTGGAGACCCAGTACTTC. This gives the protein CASSPAGLETQYF.

The sample holds many counts of this clonotype. The gene calls are TRBV6-5 and TRBJ1-5; possible D gene TRBD1, 5 bases. Trimming cost V 4 bases and J 3 bases, with 10 bases left between them. The V gene's germline CDR1 is MNHEY and CDR2 SVGAGI. The CDR3 covers 14 residues. The DNA of the CDR3 is TGTGCCAGCAGTTGGGCAGGGATCAATCAGCCCCAGCATTTT. Amino acids: CASSWAGINQPQHF.

In this sample, this clonotype turned up many times. The rearrangement links TRBV11-2 to TRBJ1-1; perhaps TRBD1 as D (5 bases). Germline loops: CDR1 SGHAT, CDR2 FQNNGV. Trimming pared 4 bases from V and 0 bases from J, leaving 12 bases between. The CDR3 sequence is 15 residues long. The CDR3 loop reads CASSSPGGMNTEAFF. The CDR3 region has the DNA TGTGCCAGCAGCTCACCGGGGGGAATGAACACTGAAGCTTTCTTT.

This clonotype was observed at least ten times. This chain uses TRBV20-1 with TRBJ2-5, with D unclear. Germline values: CDR1 DFQATT, CDR2 SNEGSKA (reference sequence). Trimming shortened V by 2 bases and J by 5 bases, and 9 bases separated the two germline ends. CDR3 size: 12 residues. The CDR3 region has the DNA TGCAGTGCTAGACCACCAACGGAGACCCAGTACTTC. Amino acid sequence: CSARPPTETQYF.

A word on this clonotype: This may come from a read error, since a much larger clone is one base off. The conserved phenylalanine or tryptophan is not found at the CDR3 terminus, so this likely reflects a read error. This rearrangement joins TRBV5-1 to TRBJ2-7, with TRBD1 identical over 11 bases. The V and J ends lost 5 bases and 3 bases, in that order; junction bases with no gene match: 4. The germline CDR1 and CDR2 sequences are SGHRS and YFSETQ. The CDR3 is 14 residues long. Here the CDR3 DNA reads TGCGCCAGCAGACCCGGGACAGGGGGCTACGAGCAGTACATC. This encodes CASRPGTGGYEQYI.

There are many counts of this clonotype. A much larger clone sits a single nucleotide away, making a read error possible. The chain carries TRBV20-1 and TRBJ2-7; 7 bases align to TRBD1. Per germline, CDR1 DFQATT and CDR2 SNEGSKA (reference sequence). The CDR3 is 14 amino acids. Here the CDR3 DNA reads TGCAGTGCAGCCTCCGGGACAGCAGGCTACAAGCAGTACTTC. Residues: CSAASGTAGYKQYF.

There are many counts of this clonotype. The chain uses TRBV12-3 or TRBV12-4 and TRBJ2-4; either TRBD1 or TRBD2 may supply D (5 bases each). The CDR3 loop spans 15 amino acids. Trimming stripped 5 bases from V and 5 bases from J, with 16 bases between. CDR3 bases: TGTGCCAGCAGTCTTCGGATCCAGGGACAAAACATTCAGTACTTC. As protein: CASSLRIQGQNIQYF.

The CDR3 loop is CASTDGGGAEAFF. CDR3 DNA: TGTGCCAGCACCGACGGAGGCGGGGCTGAAGCTTTCTTT. The V and J genes are TRBV6-2 or TRBV6-3 and TRBJ1-1, with unresolved D. V shed 7 bases and J shed 6 bases, with 15 bases lying between them. Per germline, CDR1 MNHEY and CDR2 SVGEGT. The CDR3 runs to 13 residues.

This clonotype has a single count. Possible read error: a much larger clone is one base away. V gene TRBV19 combines with J gene TRBJ2-2, with a tentative D call TRBD2 (6 bases). The CDR3 spans 13 residues. The germline CDR1 and CDR2 sequences are LNHDA and SQIVND (reference sequence). In DNA form, the CDR3 reads TGTGCCAGTAGTATGTCCCTCGGCGGGGAGCTGTCTTTT. Translating it yields CASSMSLGGELSF. Full variable domain (missing parts from reference TRBV19 and TRBJ2-2): DGGITQSPKYLFRKEGQNVTLSCEQNLNHDAMYWYRQDPGQGLRLIYYSQIVNDFQKGDIAEGYSVSREKKESFPLTVTSAQKNPTAFYLCASSMSLGGELSFGEGSRLTVL.

This clonotype was seen ten or more times. This chain joins TRBV14 and TRBJ2-2; the D call may be TRBD1 or TRBD2 (5 bases each). This CDR3 contains 17 residues. Trimming left V 1 base short and J 7 bases short, with 19 bases between. In germline, CDR1 is SGHDN, CDR2 FVKESK. The DNA for the CDR3 is TGTGCCAGCAGCCAAGTTCTATCGAGGGGAGCGGACGGGGAGCTGTTTTTT. Encoded protein: CASSQVLSRGADGELFF.

Remarks on this clonotype: Mismatch with germline at one junction end may stem from a read error. This chain connects TRBV24-1 to TRBJ2-2; 9 nucleotides line up with TRBD1. This CDR3 comprises 17 residues. Germline CDR1 and CDR2: KGHDR and SFDVKD. Here the CDR3 reads CASSFVRTGANTGELFF. DNA of the CDR3: TGTGCCAGCAGTTTCGTACGGACAGGGGCAAACACCGGGGAGCTGTTTTTT.

As for this clonotype: This may stem from a read error, because a much larger clone lies one nucleotide away. The chain has TRBV4-2 and TRBJ2-2; D is perhaps TRBD2 (5 bases). The CDR3 extends over 14 amino acids. Trimming left V 5 bases short and J 7 bases short, with 14 bases between. Germline V gene data show CDR1 as LGHNA and CDR2 as YNFKEQ. CDR3 residues: CASSKYGRDGELFF. In DNA form, the CDR3 reads TGTGCCAGCAGCAAGTATGGTCGGGACGGGGAGCTGTTTTTT.

The chain's CDR3 is CASSQTNSGPYEQYF. CDR3 in DNA: TGTGCCAGCAGCCAAACTAATTCCGGGCCCTACGAGCAGTACTTC. This rearrangement joins TRBV12-3 or TRBV12-4 to TRBJ2-7; D is uncertain. This CDR3 region has 15 residues. The ends were cut back, 6 bases at V and 2 bases at J, with 17 bases in the middle.

The CDR3 loop reads CASSRHRGRNTEAFF. The CDR3 DNA reads TGTGCCAGCAGTCGACACAGGGGTAGGAACACTGAAGCTTTCTTT. J is TRBJ1-1 and V is TRBV28; the match to TRBD1 covers 7 bases. J lost 1 base, V lost 5 bases, and 7 bases had no gene match. The germline V gene has CDR1 MDHEN and CDR2 SYDVKM. The CDR3 spans 15 residues.

This clonotype was counted ten times or more. The CDR3 nucleotides read TGCGCCAGCAGCTTCTCGGGCACCCCGAACACCGGGGAGCTGTTTTTT. This translates into CASSFSGTPNTGELFF. The J gene is TRBJ2-2, the V gene TRBV5-1; no clear D. V lost 2 bases and J lost 0, with 11 bases in between. Looked up from germline, CDR1 is SGHRS and CDR2 is YFSETQ. CDR3 size: 16 residues.

V and J are TRBV20-1 and TRBJ1-6; 9 nucleotides agree with TRBD1. With V trimmed by 5 bases and J by 0 bases, 14 bases remained unmatched. The length of the CDR3 is 19 residues. Germline V gives CDR1 DFQATT, CDR2 SNEGSKA (reference sequence). In DNA form, the CDR3 reads TGCAGTGCTCTCCGTATAACAGGGGGCAAAGGCTCCTATAATTCACCCCTCCACTTT. Translation gives CSALRITGGKGSYNSPLHF.

This clonotype was detected ten times or more. This chain uses TRBV28 with TRBJ2-5; D is possibly TRBD2 (7 bases). The CDR3 consists of 14 residues. V was cut by 2 bases and J by 4 bases, with 11 bases left in between. Looked up from germline, CDR1 is MDHEN and CDR2 is SYDVKM. The CDR3 bases are TGTGCCAGCAGTTTAAGGGGGGGAAGAGAGACCCAGTACTTC. This sequence encodes CASSLRGGRETQYF.